These T cell receptor beta chains were read from a single sample in a study of cytomegalovirus exposure and HLA in healthy donors. Sequencing used immunoSEQ multiplex PCR; TCRdb keeps in-frame clones, though not all of them. The table records around 120,000 clones, roughly 78% of them present only once. Material for sequencing was PBMCs. Receptor source: a man aged 25-40 years in good health and CMV-seronegative. Each CDR3 is given with its conserved first and last residue. The order of the fields is J gene, clone size, D gene, V gene, CDR3 protein, CDR3 DNA. A D gene is named only where the DNA matches it firmly. Clone size is stated in some rows and not others, as once, few, many or a class when expanded.

>TRBJ2-7|.|TRBD2|TRBV6-5
CASSYSGGGEQYF
TGTGCCAGCAGTTACTCGGGCGGGGGCGAGCAGTACTTC
>TRBJ1-2|.|.|TRBV5-4
CASSLAPRGLPGPNYGYTF
TGTGCCAGCAGCTTGGCTCCGAGGGGACTCCCGGGCCCTAACTATGGCTACACCTTC
>TRBJ1-1|.|.|TRBV19
CASSPTGHQNTEAFF
TGTGCCAGTAGTCCGACGGGACACCAGAACACTGAAGCTTTCTTT
>TRBJ2-7|few|TRBD2|TRBV6-5
CASSYSRLAGAHEQYF
TGTGCCAGCAGTTACTCGAGACTAGCGGGAGCCCACGAGCAGTACTTC
>TRBJ1-3|.|.|TRBV5-1
CASSLAPSGRSGNTIYF
TGCGCCAGCAGCTTGGCCCCTTCTGGGCGCTCTGGAAACACCATATATTTT
>TRBJ2-1|.|.|TRBV4-3
CASSQLANRDNEQFF
TGCGCCAGCAGCCAACTAGCTAATAGGGACAATGAGCAGTTCTTC
>TRBJ1-5|.|.|TRBV7-3
CASWSGTENRGSQPQHF
TGTGCCAGCTGGTCCGGGACTGAAAACCGCGGTAGTCAGCCCCAGCATTTT
>TRBJ1-4|.|.|TRBV28
CASSLAGAGREKLFF
TGTGCCAGCAGTCTGGCAGGGGCCGGGAGGGAAAAACTGTTTTTT
>TRBJ2-7|once|TRBD1|TRBV6-1
CASSNRDSSYEQYF
TGTGCCAGCAGTAACCGGGACAGCTCCTACGAGCAGTACTTC
>TRBJ2-7|.|TRBD2|TRBV5-4
CASSFPPTSPSYEQYF
TGTGCCAGCAGCTTTCCGCCGACTAGCCCCTCCTACGAGCAGTACTTC
>TRBJ1-1|.|TRBD1|TRBV6-1
CASRGTTGVNTEAFF
TGTGCCAGCAGGGGGACGACAGGGGTGAACACTGAAGCTTTCTTT
>TRBJ2-5|.|.|TRBV5-6
CASSQLQETQYF
TGTGCCAGCAGCCAACTACAAGAGACCCAGTACTTC